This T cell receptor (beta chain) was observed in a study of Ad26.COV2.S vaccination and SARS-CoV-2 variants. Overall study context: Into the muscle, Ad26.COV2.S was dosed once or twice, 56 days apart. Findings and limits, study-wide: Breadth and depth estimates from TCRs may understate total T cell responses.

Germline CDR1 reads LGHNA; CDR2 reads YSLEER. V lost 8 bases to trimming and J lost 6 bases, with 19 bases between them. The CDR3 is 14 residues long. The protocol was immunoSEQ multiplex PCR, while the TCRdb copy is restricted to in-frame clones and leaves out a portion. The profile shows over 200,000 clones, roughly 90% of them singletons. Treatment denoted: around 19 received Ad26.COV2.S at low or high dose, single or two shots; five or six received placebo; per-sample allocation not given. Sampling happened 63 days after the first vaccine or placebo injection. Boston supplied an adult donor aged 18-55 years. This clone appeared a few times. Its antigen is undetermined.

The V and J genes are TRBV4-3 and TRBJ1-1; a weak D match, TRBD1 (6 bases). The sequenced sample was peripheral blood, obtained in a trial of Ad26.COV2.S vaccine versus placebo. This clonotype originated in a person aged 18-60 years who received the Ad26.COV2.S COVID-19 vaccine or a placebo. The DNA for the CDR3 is TGCGCCAGCCGGGCAGGGCCTAGGGGGGCTGAAGCTTTCTTT. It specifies CASRAGPRGAEAFF.